This T cell receptor beta chain was documented in a study of CD8+ T cells in alopecia areata. CDR1 and CDR2 from the germline V gene are GTSNPN and SVGIG (reference sequence). Trimming pared 0 bases from V and 9 bases from J, leaving 9 bases between. This CDR3 contains 11 residues. Extraction and reverse transcription of RNA yielded cDNA as the sequencing template. Sequenced by immunoSEQ multiplex PCR; TCRdb stores in-frame clones only, minus some. The data show 180,000 or so clones, roughly 63% seen once. Researchers picked out CD4+ and CD8+ T cells from PBMCs by sorting. This receptor was taken from a human donor with alopecia areata. This chain links TRBV30 with TRBJ2-7, with D unresolved. The sample consisted of CD4+ T cells sorted from blood, taken at week 0. CDR3 DNA: TGTGCCTGGAGTGTAGGAACGGGGCAGTACTTC. Its translation is CAWSVGTGQYF.